The 16 T cell receptor beta chains in this list originate from one sample, sequenced in a study of T cells in Graves' hyperthyroidism and ophthalmopathy. Amplification targeted TCR beta CDR3 regions from RNA transcripts. First-round RT-PCR with HTBI primers amplified the TCR CDR3 region. From the multiplex PCR reads, TCRdb called clonotypes with MiXCR, one entry per CDR3 protein. The sample lists about 300,000 distinct CDR3 sequences; about an eighth were seen once. Sequencing was performed on blood. The receptors derive from a woman aged 30 to 39 with Graves' hyperthyroidism that later progressed to Graves' ophthalmopathy.

This clonotype was picked up a small number of times. The chain uses TRBV19 and TRBJ1-5; TRBD1 matches 8 bases. Germline assignment: CDR1 LNHDA and CDR2 SQIVND (reference sequence). CDR3 length: 14 amino acids. Trimming at V came to 6 bases and at J to 4 bases, leaving 5 bases not matched to a gene. Here the CDR3 reads CASSAGGRNQPQHF. CDR3 bases: TGTGCCAGTAGCGCAGGGGGCCGTAATCAGCCCCAGCATTTT. Supplemented by reference TRBV19 and TRBJ1-5, the full variable domain reads DGGITQSPKYLFRKEGQNVTLSCEQNLNHDAMYWYRQDPGQGLRLIYYSQIVNDFQKGDIAEGYSVSREKKESFPLTVTSAQKNPTAFYLCASSAGGRNQPQHFGDGTRLSIL.

There are many counts of this clonotype. The V and J genes are TRBV4-2 and TRBJ2-5; 9 bases align to TRBD2. The germline gives CDR1 LGHNA, CDR2 YNFKEQ. V was clipped by 3 bases and J by 2 bases; unmatched bases: 13. The CDR3 contains 18 residues. The CDR3 DNA is TGTGCCAGCAGCCATCTCCTGGGAGCGGGAGGAGGACAAGAGACCCAGTACTTC. Amino acid sequence: CASSHLLGAGGGQETQYF.

The sample holds a few counts of this clonotype. This chain links TRBV15 with TRBJ2-5; TRBD1 agrees at 10 bases. Per the germline V gene, CDR1 is LNHNV and CDR2 is YYDKDF (reference sequence). After removal of 5 bases from V and 7 bases from J, the junction contained 13 bases not matched to a gene. The CDR3 is 16 residues long. The CDR3 DNA follows: TGTGCCACCAGCGGACCGGGACAGGGGTTTGGCGGGACCCAGTACTTC. It encodes CATSGPGQGFGGTQYF.

Ten or more counts support this clonotype. The rearrangement links TRBV20-1 to TRBJ2-3; 8 nucleotides align to TRBD2. The junction had 4 bases not matched to a gene; V was cut back by 3 bases and J by 5 bases. This CDR3 has 13 residues. In germline, CDR1 is DFQATT, CDR2 SNEGSKA (reference sequence). This CDR3 reads CSASELAGDTQYF. The CDR3 DNA reads as TGCAGTGCTAGCGAGCTAGCGGGAGATACGCAGTATTTT.

Turning to this clonotype: Since a much larger clone is just one base distant, this may be a read error. The chain combines TRBV6-1 with TRBJ1-1; D not resolved. The CDR3 is 11 amino acids. Trimming removed 3 bases at V and 3 bases at J, with 2 bases between. CDR1 MNHNS and CDR2 SASEGT come from the germline V gene. CDR3 sequence: CASSDYTEAFF. CDR3 bases: TGTGCCAGCAGTGATTACACTGAAGCTTTCTTT.

Turning to this clonotype: A read error may be the cause here, since a much bigger clone is one base away. The V gene is TRBV19, the J gene TRBJ2-6; D might be TRBD1 (6 bases). In germline, CDR1 is LNHDA, CDR2 SQIVND (reference sequence). This CDR3 is built from 16 residues. V gave up 10 bases and J gave up 1 base, with 17 bases separating them. The CDR3 is CATNTGLWSGANVLTF. In nucleotides, the CDR3 is TGTGCCACCAACACAGGGTTATGGTCTGGGGCCAACGTCCTGACTTTC.

Many counts were recorded for this clonotype. The rearrangement links TRBV7-9 to TRBJ2-1, with D tentatively TRBD1 (5 bases). The CDR3 runs 15 residues. Germline assignment: CDR1 SEHNR and CDR2 FQNEAQ (reference sequence). The germline V and J ends were trimmed by 5 bases and 5 bases, with 16 bases remaining between them. The CDR3 spells CASSPQAPMDNEQFF. The CDR3 region has the DNA TGTGCCAGCAGCCCACAGGCCCCGATGGACAATGAGCAGTTCTTC.

CDR3 coding DNA: TGTGCCAGCAGCGCCCCCCCCCCGGACAGGGAGAAAACAGATACGCAGTATTTT. Protein: CASSAPPPDREKTDTQYF. The chain recombines TRBV7-9 with TRBJ2-3; 8 nucleotides line up with TRBD1. This CDR3 contains 18 residues. V shed 5 bases, J shed 3 bases, and the junction held 16 bases outside the gene matches. Germline CDR1 reads SEHNR; CDR2 reads FQNEAQ (reference sequence).

This clonotype was detected ten times or more. This rearrangement joins TRBV28 to TRBJ1-1; perhaps TRBD1 as D (5 bases). The CDR3 contains 14 residues. Trimming took off 3 bases at V and 5 bases at J, with 13 bases between the two ends. The germline V gene encodes CDR1 MDHEN and CDR2 SYDVKM. The CDR3 nucleotides read TGTGCCAGCAGTTTCGCCTCGGGGGGGACTGAAGCTTTCTTT. Translation gives CASSFASGGTEAFF.

On this clonotype: A much bigger clone sits one base away, suggesting this may be a read error. V and J are TRBV19 and TRBJ2-7; maybe TRBD1 (7 bases). The CDR3 extends over 14 amino acids. Germline CDR1 LNHDA, CDR2 SQIVND (reference sequence). The CDR3 spells CASSVDRDSYERYF. CDR3 nucleotide sequence: TGTGCCAGTAGTGTTGACAGGGACTCCTACGAGCGGTACTTC.

This clonotype showed up many times. The chain links TRBV7-8 to TRBJ1-2; D not resolved. This CDR3 region has 14 residues. Trimming removed 5 bases at V and 5 bases at J, with 15 bases between. Germline V lookup: CDR1 SGHVS, CDR2 FQNEAQ. CDR3 coding DNA: TGTGCCAGCAGCGGGTCTCTCGAGGGATATGGCTACACCTTC. Translated: CASSGSLEGYGYTF.

Regarding this clonotype: This may be a read error: a much more frequent sequence differs by one nucleotide. The chain uses TRBV7-2 and TRBJ2-7; tentatively, D is TRBD1 (6 bases). CDR3 length: 15 amino acids. CDR1 and CDR2 from the germline V gene are SGHTA and FQGNSA. V was shortened by 5 bases and J by 5 bases, with 19 bases between the two germline ends. The DNA for the CDR3 is TGTGCCAGCAGCCCCACGTACTTACAGGGCCACGAGCAGTACTTC. Amino acid sequence: CASSPTYLQGHEQYF.

This clonotype was seen ten or more times. The chain links TRBV20-1 to TRBJ2-7; D gene unclear. There are 11 residues in the CDR3. Germline V gene sequence: CDR1 DFQATT, CDR2 SNEGSKA (reference sequence). With 7 bases removed from V and 3 bases from J, the gap between germline ends came to 10 bases. The CDR3 loop reads CSVPDYYEQYF. In nucleotides, the CDR3 is TGCAGTGTGCCCGATTACTACGAGCAGTACTTC.

The V gene is TRBV5-1, the J gene TRBJ1-1, with D maybe TRBD1 (5 bases). The V gene lost 1 base and the J gene lost 4 bases, with 11 bases spanning the gap. Germline V gene sequence: CDR1 SGHRS, CDR2 YFSETQ. CDR3 size: 14 residues. In nucleotides, the CDR3 is TGCGCCAGCAGCTTGAGACAGCTCTCCACTGAAGCTTTCTTT. It is translated as CASSLRQLSTEAFF.

This clonotype was picked up many times. The chain couples TRBV27 to TRBJ2-5, with 7 bases lining up with TRBD2. The CDR3 has 13 amino acids. J lost 4 bases, V lost 6 bases, and 5 bases had no gene match. The germline V gene encodes CDR1 MNHEY and CDR2 SMNVEV (reference sequence). CDR3 sequence (DNA): TGTGCCAGCAGACTTGGGGAGGGAGAGACCCAGTACTTC. It codes for CASRLGEGETQYF.

This clonotype was observed many times. The chain links TRBV20-1 to TRBJ2-7; the D is unclear. The CDR3 covers 14 residues. Germline V gene sequence: CDR1 DFQATT, CDR2 SNEGSKA (reference sequence). The germline V and J ends were trimmed by 0 bases and 2 bases, with 11 bases remaining between them. This CDR3 reads CSARDQWQPYEQYF. The DNA for the CDR3 is TGCAGTGCTAGAGATCAGTGGCAGCCCTACGAGCAGTACTTC.